This entry lists 5 T cell receptor beta chains sequenced from one sample in a study of CD8 T cells in ankylosing spondylitis. General study results and limits: What seemed typical of ankylosing spondylitis blood was a TCR beta motif built from 7 or 8 highly homologous variants.

TCRdb analysed the 5' RACE reads with MiXCR anew, one entry per CDR3 protein. The sample contains 750,000 to 850,000 distinct CDR3 sequences, roughly 12% of which appear only once. For these receptors, no antigen is known. The sequencing input was blood, either unsorted or a sorted T cell fraction (not recorded which). These receptors came from a male donor with ankylosing spondylitis.

Details on this clonotype: With a much larger clone just one base away, this may be a read error. The chain employs TRBV20-1 and TRBJ2-5; D possibly corresponds to TRBD2 (5 bases). CDR1 is DFQATT, CDR2 SNEGSKA, per germline (reference sequence). The CDR3 is 11 residues long. CDR3 DNA sequence: TGCAGCCTGAGGGCCGGAGGGACCCAGTACTTC. Translation gives CSLRAGGTQYF.

The V call is TRBV4-2, the J call TRBJ2-1; 9 bases are a match to TRBD2. Germline CDR1 reads LGHNA; CDR2 reads YNFKEQ. The J segment lost 2 bases and the V segment lost 2 bases, leaving 4 bases of the junction unmatched. The CDR3 totals 16 residues. The CDR3 coding sequence is TGTGCCAGCAGCCAACGGGCTAGCGGGACCTACAATGAGCAGTTCTTC. Translation gives CASSQRASGTYNEQFF.

The J gene is TRBJ1-4, the V gene TRBV20-1, with D tentatively TRBD1 (5 bases). The ends were cut back, 3 bases at V and 8 bases at J, with 13 bases in the middle. The CDR3 totals 13 residues. CDR1 is DFQATT, CDR2 SNEGSKA, per germline (reference sequence). CDR3 in DNA: TGCAGTGCTAGTCCGGGGGTGGGCGAAAAACTGTTTTTT. Residues: CSASPGVGEKLFF.

The chain is built from TRBV20-1 and TRBJ2-2; D might be TRBD2 (5 bases). V lost 4 bases, J lost 9 bases, and 12 bases lay in between. CDR1 is DFQATT, CDR2 SNEGSKA, per germline (reference sequence). The CDR3 runs to 12 residues. For the CDR3, the DNA is TGCAGTGCTACCGTGGCGGGCCGGGAGCTGTTTTTT. Protein product: CSATVAGRELFF.

This clonotype was seen repeatedly, ten times or more. J is TRBJ2-3 and V is TRBV27; D perhaps matches TRBD2 (6 bases). Per the germline V gene, CDR1 is MNHEY and CDR2 is SMNVEV (reference sequence). Deletions cut 4 bases from V and 2 bases from J, with 13 bases between. This CDR3 has 15 residues. The CDR3, as DNA: TGTGCCAGCAGTTACGAAGCGGGCCTCACAGATACGCAGTATTTT. Translated: CASSYEAGLTDTQYF.